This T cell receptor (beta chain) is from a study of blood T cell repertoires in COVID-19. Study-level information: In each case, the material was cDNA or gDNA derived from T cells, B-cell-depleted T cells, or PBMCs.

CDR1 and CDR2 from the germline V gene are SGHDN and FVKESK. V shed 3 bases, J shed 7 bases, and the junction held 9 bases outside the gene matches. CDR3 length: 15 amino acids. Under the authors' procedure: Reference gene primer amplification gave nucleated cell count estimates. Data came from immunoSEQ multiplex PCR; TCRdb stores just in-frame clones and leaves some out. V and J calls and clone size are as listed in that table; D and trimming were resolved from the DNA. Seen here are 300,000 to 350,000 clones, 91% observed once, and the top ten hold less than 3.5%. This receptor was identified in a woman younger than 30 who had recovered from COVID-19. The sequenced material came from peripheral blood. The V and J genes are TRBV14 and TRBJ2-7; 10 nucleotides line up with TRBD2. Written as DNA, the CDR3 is TGTGCCAGCAGCCATACTAGCGGGATACGATGGGAGCAGTACGTC. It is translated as CASSHTSGIRWEQYV.